The clone carrying this T cell receptor (beta chain) was found once. Its specificity is unknown. The V gene lost 5 bases and the J gene lost 5 bases, with 12 bases spanning the gap. This CDR3 comprises 14 residues. The germline gives CDR1 MNHEY, CDR2 SVGAGI. TCRdb analysed the 5' RACE reads with MiXCR anew, one entry per CDR3 protein. The sample consists of over 55,000 distinct CDR3 sequences, 28% of them appearing once. The study's findings and limits: Tumor-infiltrating Treg TCR alpha and beta sequences overlapped most with tumor naive CD4+ T cells, then blood naive.

The source material was tumor-infiltrating memory CD4+ T cells sorted from the breast tumor. Indicated subset: memory CD4+ T cells, CD4+CD45RO+CD25-. This sequence joins TRBV6-5 and TRBJ2-2; a possible D gene is TRBD2 (5 bases). This TCR was sampled from a female donor with breast cancer. The CDR3 bases are TGTGCCAGCAGTCGCCGGCCGGGGACCGGGGAGCTGTTTTTT. Amino acid sequence: CASSRRPGTGELFF.